The clone carrying this T cell receptor beta chain was detected a few times. Its antigen is not identified. This sample is part of a study of T cells in Graves' hyperthyroidism and ophthalmopathy. Exclusion followed for patients with uncontrolled infection, other autoimmune disease, pregnancy or lactation. In making diagnoses, clinical symptoms, serum thyroxine and TRAb, thyroid ultrasound and orbital computed tomography were all used. Study-wide points: Most thyroid clonotypes that were expanded above 0.001 also turned up in blood. Ophthalmopathy and stable hyperthyroidism were separated by a 13 V-J model.

CDR3 length: 14 residues. Trimming took off 2 bases at V and 4 bases at J, with 12 bases between the two ends. Germline lookup yields CDR1 MNHEY and CDR2 SMNVEV (reference sequence). The CDR3 regions of TCR beta were amplified from RNA transcripts. TCR CDR3 underwent first-round RT-PCR with the HTBI primer set. TCRdb independently ran MiXCR on the multiplex PCR reads; one entry per CDR3 protein. The table includes approximately 300,000 distinct CDR3 sequences, roughly 19% detected once. This chain uses TRBV27 with TRBJ2-7, with D tentatively TRBD1 (6 bases). The clonotype originates from a man aged 50 to 59 with Graves' ophthalmopathy. Input material: blood. CDR3 amino acids: CASSLGTTGYEQYF. In DNA form, the CDR3 reads TGTGCCAGCAGTTTAGGGACAACCGGTTACGAGCAGTACTTC.